The source of this T cell receptor beta chain is a study of CD8+CD57+ T cells in acquired aplastic anemia (dated by TCRdb to 2016 to 2018). Study-level background: A mean of approximately 2.9 ug of DNA, ranging from roughly 0.17 to 30 ug, was extracted from sorted CD4+ and CD8+ cells. An average of approximately 10 million reads for CD4+ cells and approximately 11 million reads for CD8+ cells was obtained from healthy donor samples.

From the germline V gene (reference sequence), CDR1 is DFQATT and CDR2 is SNEGSKA. V is cut back by 5 bases and J by 2 bases, with 6 bases in the junction unmatched. The CDR3 numbers 14 residues from cysteine through phenylalanine. Only the CDR3 portion is preserved as DNA: 42 bases, with reading frame beginning at the first base. In this study, sorted CD4+ and CD8+ T cells from the blood of healthy subjects and of severe aplastic anemia patients had their TCR repertoires deep-sequenced. Ficoll-Paque density gradient centrifugation was used to isolate peripheral blood mononuclear cells. CD4+ and CD8+ T cells were sorted by FACS or magnetic beads before DNA extraction. Genomic DNA was used as template for profiling of TCR beta VDJ combinations and CDR3 sequences. An Illumina HiSeq 2000 was used for TCR repertoire sequencing. In the paper's pipeline: Repertoire assessment relied on Simpson's diversity index, CDR3 size and DJ length profiles, and TRBV/TRBJ rearrangement plots. Whichever DNA sequence was most abundant in the deep sequencing data was defined as the immunodominant clone. CDR3 amino acid sequences were checked for sharing between subjects and were compared against published repertoires and the VDJdb database. TCRdb reprocessing: public reads trimmed at Q25 with fastp, clones called with MiXCR, in-frame beta chains kept. Each CDR3 protein appears once, grouped with its most common genes and DNA. The V and J calls reflect TCRdb's pipeline rather than the authors' work. Counted in this sample were some 210,000 distinct CDR3 sequences; over 60% of them appeared once. The ten biggest clones cover approximately 30% of the sample.

The study at large found these results: Although 25 to 30 CD8+ CDR3 sequences were shared by patients and controls, these sequences appeared highly expressed in patients and within the immunodominant clones of patients. CD8+ Simpson's diversity did not differ significantly between patients and healthy controls (P=0.060).

A note on this clonotype: Its antigen is currently not known. Base qualities are not provided; no much larger clone lies one nucleotide away.

The sample taken for sequencing was sorted CD4+, CD8+, or CD8+CD57+ T cells (not recorded which) from PBMCs. The rearrangement joined TRBV20-1 to TRBJ2-7, with 10 bases matching TRBD1. This receptor was identified in a human donor in good health. The bases read TGCAGTGCTGGGATCGGGACAGGGGCCTACGAGCAGTACTTC. It codes for CSAGIGTGAYEQYF.